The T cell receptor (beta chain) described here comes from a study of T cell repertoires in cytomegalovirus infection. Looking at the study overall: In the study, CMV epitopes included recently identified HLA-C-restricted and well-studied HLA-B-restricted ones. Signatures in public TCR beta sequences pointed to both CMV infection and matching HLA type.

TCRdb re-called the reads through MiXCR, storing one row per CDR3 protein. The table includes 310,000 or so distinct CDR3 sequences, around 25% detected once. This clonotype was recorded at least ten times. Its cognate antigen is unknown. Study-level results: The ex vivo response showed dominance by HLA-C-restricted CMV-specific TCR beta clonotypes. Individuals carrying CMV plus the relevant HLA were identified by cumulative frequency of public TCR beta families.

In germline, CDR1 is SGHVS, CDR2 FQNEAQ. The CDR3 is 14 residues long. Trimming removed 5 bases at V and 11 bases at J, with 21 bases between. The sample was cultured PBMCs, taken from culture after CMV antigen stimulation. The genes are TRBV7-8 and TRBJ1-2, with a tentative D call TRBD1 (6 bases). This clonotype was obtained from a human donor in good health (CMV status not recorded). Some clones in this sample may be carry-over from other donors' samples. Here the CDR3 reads CASSQEDQGRPYTF. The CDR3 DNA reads TGTGCCAGCAGCCAAGAGGACCAGGGGAGACCATACACCTTC. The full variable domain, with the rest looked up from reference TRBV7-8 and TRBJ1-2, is GAGVSQSPRYKVAKRGQDVALRCDPISGHVSLFWYQQALGQGPEFLTYFQNEAQLDKSGLPSDRFFAERPEGSVSTLKIQRTQQEDSAVYLCASSQEDQGRPYTFGSGTRLTVV.